This entry is about one TCR beta chain. The CDR3 length is 14 residues. Germline values: CDR1 WSHSY, CDR2 SAAADI. J was trimmed by 3 bases and V by 6 bases; bases with no gene match: 7. Here immunoSEQ multiplex PCR was the method, and the copy in TCRdb shows in-frame clones only, minus some. Among over 250,000 clones listed, around 86% were seen once. The sample belongs to a study of blood T cell repertoires in COVID-19. The chain employs TRBV10-2 and TRBJ1-2; 7 bases map to TRBD1. Sequenced material: PBMCs or T cells enriched from blood (not recorded which). The TCR sequence derives from a woman in her late teens or twenties who had recovered from COVID-19. The CDR3 loop is CASRRVGTDYGYTF. DNA of the CDR3: TGCGCCAGCAGGAGGGTAGGGACAGACTATGGCTACACCTTC.